The 14 T cell receptor beta chains given below trace back to one sample, sequenced in a study of long-term antiretroviral therapy in people with HIV. Version v3.0 of the immunoSEQ assay ran at survey level. The repertoire was sequenced with immunoSEQ multiplex PCR; TCRdb's copy has only in-frame clones and lacks some. The table has fewer than 25,000 clones, 88% seen once. The starting material was unsorted PBMCs, obtained 2.3 years after starting antiretroviral therapy. The receptors here all came from a man in his sixties with HIV.

CDR3 nucleotide sequence: TGTGCCATCAGTCACGGAGGGGGCACTGAAGCTTTCTTT. Encoded protein: CAISHGGGTEAFF. The chain recombines TRBV10-3 with TRBJ1-1; tentative D call: TRBD1 (6 bases). The germline V and J ends were trimmed by 5 bases and 4 bases, with 11 bases remaining between them. Germline lookup yields CDR1 ENHRY and CDR2 SYGVKD. The CDR3 is made up of 13 amino acids.

The chain employs TRBV18 and TRBJ2-7; D might be TRBD2 (6 bases). V was trimmed by 3 bases and J by 2 bases, leaving 11 bases between them. The CDR3 consists of 14 residues. Germline lookup yields CDR1 KGHSH and CDR2 LQKENI. CDR3 sequence reads: CASSPPGLPYEQYF. CDR3 nucleotide sequence: TGTGCCAGCTCACCTCCGGGACTTCCCTACGAGCAGTACTTC.

The chain employs TRBV5-1 and TRBJ1-2; TRBD1 agrees at 7 bases. The germline V gene has CDR1 SGHRS and CDR2 YFSETQ. The V and J ends lost 0 bases and 7 bases, in that order; junction bases with no gene match: 6. The CDR3 is 14 amino acids. CDR3 loop: CASSLEGTESGYTF. CDR3 bases: TGCGCCAGCAGCTTGGAAGGGACAGAGTCTGGCTACACCTTC.

In DNA form, the CDR3 reads TGTGCCAGCAGCTGGGGCTATGGCTACACCTTC. This encodes CASSWGYGYTF. V is TRBV2 and J is TRBJ1-2; D is unresolved. The CDR3 is 11 amino acids. V gave up 6 bases and J gave up 4 bases, with 6 bases separating them. Germline loops: CDR1 SNHLY, CDR2 FYNNEI.

The chain combines TRBV5-1 with TRBJ1-3; 8 bases line up with TRBD1. The CDR3 extends over 16 amino acids. Per the germline V gene, CDR1 is SGHRS and CDR2 is YFSETQ. The V gene end was trimmed by 1 base and the J gene end by 4 bases; junction bases not matched to a gene: 7. This chain's CDR3 is CASSLRTGTKGNTIYF. CDR3 DNA: TGCGCCAGCAGCTTGAGGACAGGGACGAAAGGAAACACCATATATTTT.

V and J are TRBV7-9 and TRBJ2-5; D could derive from TRBD1 or TRBD2 (6 bases each). Germline V gene data show CDR1 as SEHNR and CDR2 as FQNEAQ (reference sequence). The CDR3 runs 18 residues. V lost 6 bases and J lost 2, with 25 bases in between. CDR3 in amino acids: CASRRQAPAFRGQETQYF. The CDR3 DNA follows: TGTGCCAGCAGGCGACAGGCCCCGGCATTTCGGGGGCAAGAGACCCAGTACTTC.

The rearrangement links TRBV9 to TRBJ2-3; TRBD2 matches 7 bases. V lost 0 bases and J lost 2; bases outside the gene matches: 3. Germline CDR1 is SGDLS and CDR2 is YYNGEE. The CDR3 contains 15 residues. CDR3 residues: CASSVAGLVTDTQYF. The CDR3 bases are TGTGCCAGCAGCGTAGCTGGACTAGTCACAGATACGCAGTATTTT.

The rearrangement uses TRBV9 and TRBJ2-3; TRBD2 agrees at 12 bases. CDR3 length: 17 amino acids. V dropped 0 bases and J dropped 2; count of bases not matched to a gene: 4. In germline, CDR1 is SGDLS, CDR2 YYNGEE. The CDR3 nucleotides are TGTGCCAGCAGCGTAGTCGCTAGCGGGGGGGACACAGATACGCAGTATTTT. Translating gives CASSVVASGGDTDTQYF. The full variable domain, its missing parts supplied by reference TRBV9 and TRBJ2-3, is DSGVTQTPKHLITATGQRVTLRCSPRSGDLSVYWYQQSLDQGLQFLIQYYNGEERAKGNILERFSAQQFPDLHSELNLSSLELGDSALYFCASSVVASGGDTDTQYFGPGTRLTVL.

This clone was seen just once. The chain joins TRBV11-1 to TRBJ1-1; D is unresolved. The CDR3 totals 12 residues. Trimming left V 2 bases short and J 7 bases short, with 8 bases between. Germline V gene lookup returns CDR1 SGHAT and CDR2 FQDESV (reference sequence). The DNA of the CDR3 is TGTGCCAGCAGCTTAAGTTCAGGTGAAGCTTTCTTT. Translation: CASSLSSGEAFF.

The V gene is TRBV7-3, the J gene TRBJ2-2; D possibly uses TRBD1 or TRBD2 (5 bases each). V lost 4 bases and J lost 5, with 14 bases in between. The CDR3 sequence is 15 residues long. The germline gives CDR1 SGHTA, CDR2 FQGTGA. The CDR3 is CASSSIGAATGELFF. CDR3 sequence (DNA): TGTGCCAGCAGCTCGATCGGGGCGGCGACCGGGGAGCTGTTTTTT.

The table lists this clone with a count of one. The CDR3 nucleotides read TGTGCCAGCAGTTTGGACAGGGGGCGAGGTGGAGACGGGGAGCTGTTTTTT. It is translated as CASSLDRGRGGDGELFF. The chain joins TRBV28 to TRBJ2-2, with 11 bases matching TRBD1. In germline, CDR1 is MDHEN, CDR2 SYDVKM. J gave up 7 bases and V 3 bases, and 10 bases lay outside the gene matches. CDR3 size: 17 residues.

The chain joins TRBV28 to TRBJ1-2; D unclear. The CDR3 is made up of 15 amino acids. Germline loops: CDR1 MDHEN, CDR2 SYDVKM. The V gene lost 3 bases and the J gene lost 1 base, with 12 bases spanning the gap. The CDR3 DNA is TGTGCCAGCAGTTTTTCCCAACTGCATAACTATGGCTACACCTTC. It translates to CASSFSQLHNYGYTF.

The chain uses TRBV5-8 and TRBJ2-5, with TRBD1 identical over 7 bases. The germline gives CDR1 SGHTS, CDR2 YDEGEE. J gave up 5 bases and V 1 base, and 2 bases lay outside the gene matches. There are 13 residues in the CDR3. The CDR3 bases are TGTGCCAGCAGCTTGACAGGGGTGGAGACCCAGTACTTC. Protein: CASSLTGVETQYF.

The rearrangement uses TRBV29-1 and TRBJ1-6; D unclear. The CDR3 loop spans 13 amino acids. In germline, CDR1 is SQVTM, CDR2 ANQGSEA. V was shortened by 5 bases and J by 0 bases, with 5 bases between the two germline ends. The CDR3 spells CSVKSSYNSPLHF. In nucleotides, the CDR3 is TGCAGCGTTAAGAGCTCCTATAATTCACCCCTCCACTTT.